These T cell receptor beta chains were read from a single sample in a study of naive and memory T cell subsets. Each CDR3 protein gets one entry after TCRdb re-called the UMI-ligation and nested PCR reads with MiXCR. In the table there are about 160,000 distinct CDR3 sequences, about 20% of which are singletons. The source material was naive CD4+ T cells from blood. These receptors all stem from a human donor in good health. Each CDR3 is given without its conserved first and last residue. The order of the fields is V gene, J gene, CDR3 protein.

TRBV30	TRBJ2-3	AWRTSGPGVLSTDTQY
TRBV14	TRBJ2-5	ASSQDLQETQY
TRBV20-1	TRBJ1-3	SARQGRNTIY
TRBV6-4	TRBJ2-1	ASSDWGTGSNEQF
TRBV5-6	TRBJ2-3	ASKGTGGTDTQY
TRBV20-1	TRBJ1-5	SARADRGSNQPQH
TRBV20-1	TRBJ1-2	SARNRDRGRGYT
TRBV10-3	TRBJ2-3	AINPGQGTDTQY
TRBV20-1	TRBJ1-5	SAIRDRNQPQH
TRBV12-3/TRBV12-4	TRBJ1-5	ASTAEEGPGDDQPQH
TRBV28	TRBJ2-7	ASSLYETGLSEQY
TRBV11-2	TRBJ2-2	ASTSLEAANTGELF
TRBV28	TRBJ2-3	ASSLGTAGLAEVYTQY
TRBV28	TRBJ2-7	ASSVDRTLF
TRBV25-1	TRBJ2-1	ASSVAGGNEQF
TRBV29-1	TRBJ1-4	SATDRVEKLF
TRBV5-6	TRBJ2-1	ASSFTTTNYNEQF
TRBV25-1	TRBJ2-1	ASSEGQPGVDEQF
TRBV7-8	TRBJ1-5	ASSLFRTGRNQPQH
TRBV7-2	TRBJ2-3	ASSLAYVPQY
TRBV6-1	TRBJ1-4	ASSRGLSEEKLF
TRBV14	TRBJ2-1	ASSRWGQPNNEQF
TRBV7-9	TRBJ2-3	ASGQGITHSTDTQY
TRBV14	TRBJ1-6	ASSPRTAGDFNNSPLH
TRBV7-2	TRBJ2-7	ASRGTTGWSEQY
TRBV5-5	TRBJ2-1	ASSLEQGSKYNEQF
TRBV5-4	TRBJ1-2	ASSLAHPSYGYT
TRBV4-3	TRBJ2-1	ASSQDPYQNTYNEQF
TRBV20-1	TRBJ1-1	TPGGFDTEAF
TRBV5-4	TRBJ2-4	ASSLEGTGRDIQY
TRBV20-1	TRBJ2-7	SASAPGQSSYEQY
TRBV7-2	TRBJ1-5	ASAIDPTGNQPQH
TRBV28	TRBJ1-1	ASSLPLTGNTEAF
TRBV7-2	TRBJ1-5	ASSLDNQPQH
TRBV5-4	TRBJ2-3	ASSLAPGQSTDTQY
TRBV20-1	TRBJ1-1	SARHPGQGTTEAF
TRBV28	TRBJ2-6	ASSLAGLYANVLT
TRBV6-6	TRBJ1-4	ASRGTTGGEKLF
TRBV15	TRBJ1-5	ATSRGSAEGEPQH